This T cell receptor beta chain came from a study of CD8 T cells in ankylosing spondylitis. Looked up from germline, CDR1 is ENHRY and CDR2 is SYGVKD. V was clipped by 2 bases and J by 5 bases, with 10 bases between them. This CDR3 spans 14 amino acids. This clonotype has only a few counts. The antigen is unknown. Each CDR3 protein gets one entry after TCRdb re-called the 5' RACE reads with MiXCR. This sample has 100,000 to 150,000 distinct CDR3 sequences; roughly 18% occur once, and the top ten carry 30% to 35%. The study, taken as a whole, reports: Clones linked to disease were reported to show significant enrichment in matched ankylosing spondylitis synovial fluid. Earlier studies detected some motif variants in reactive arthritis synovial fluid and blood. The authors found the disease-linked clones to be CD8+ and relatively rare in peripheral blood. Several highly homologous variants made up a TCR beta motif, and this motif appeared characteristic of ankylosing spondylitis blood.

The chain joins TRBV10-3 to TRBJ2-1; no clear D gene. This TCR was recovered from a male donor with ankylosing spondylitis. The sequenced sample consisted of blood, either unsorted or a sorted T cell fraction (not recorded which). CDR3 residues: CAISEEDRDNEQFF. The DNA of the CDR3 is TGTGCCATCAGTGAGGAGGATCGCGACAATGAGCAGTTCTTC.